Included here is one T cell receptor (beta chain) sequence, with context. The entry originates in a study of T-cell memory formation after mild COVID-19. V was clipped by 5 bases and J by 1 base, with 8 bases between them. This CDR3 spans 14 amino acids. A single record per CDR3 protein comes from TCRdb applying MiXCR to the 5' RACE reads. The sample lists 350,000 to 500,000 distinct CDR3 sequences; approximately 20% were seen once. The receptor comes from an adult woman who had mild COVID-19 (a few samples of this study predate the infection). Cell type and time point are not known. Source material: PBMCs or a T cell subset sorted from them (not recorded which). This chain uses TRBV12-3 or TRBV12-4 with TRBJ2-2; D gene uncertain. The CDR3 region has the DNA TGTGCCAGCAGTAGGTCCAGGAACACCGGGGAGCTGTTTTTT. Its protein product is CASSRSRNTGELFF.